Detailed here is one TCR beta chain. Its antigen is still unknown. The protocol was immunoSEQ multiplex PCR, while the TCRdb copy is restricted to in-frame clones and leaves out a portion. This sample has fewer than 120,000 clones, with around 90% found just once. This entry comes from a study of T cell responses to AZD1222 COVID-19 vaccine. General study results and limits: Of spike-specific TCRs, nearly half reportedly target regions left unmutated in variants.

The input for sequencing was peripheral blood, taken 28 days after the second AZD1222 dose. This clonotype originated in an adult who received the AZD1222 COVID-19 vaccine.

The CDR3 sequence is CASSLDRRGNTIYF. The CDR3 DNA follows: TGTGCCAGCAGCTTGGACAGGCGCGGAAACACCATATATTTT. The chain uses TRBV5-5 and TRBJ1-3; maybe TRBD1 (5 bases). Germline V CDR1 and CDR2: SGHKS, YYEKEE (reference sequence). V dropped 0 bases and J dropped 4 bases, with 8 bases sitting between them. The CDR3 has 14 amino acids.